This record concerns one T cell receptor beta chain sequence. Its target is unknown. The entry originates in a study of beta chain features in type 1 diabetes. Study conclusions and caveats: Shorter TCRB CDR3s, moderately but significantly so, marked every one of the four CD4+ subsets in Type 1 diabetes patients. PCR might preferentially amplify shorter templates, equally in patients and controls. A potential influence of HLA type upon TCRB rearrangement remained unresolved herein.

Expressed TCRB transcripts were sequenced because the entire RNA isolate underwent reverse transcription. Generated by immunoSEQ multiplex PCR, the TCRdb table keeps only in-frame clones and is missing some. Among over 200,000 clones listed, approximately 11% were seen once. The CDR3 is 15 residues long. Germline CDR1 is SGDLS and CDR2 is YYNGEE. V was cut by 0 bases and J by 4 bases, with 13 bases left in between. A heparinised blood draw that averaged approximately 120 mL was obtained once from each donor. Markers CD45RO/CCR7/CD25/CD127/CD95/CD27 served to sort CD4+ naive, central memory, regulatory and stem cell-like memory cells.

This sequence joins TRBV9 and TRBJ1-2; D ambiguous. The clonotype was recovered from a man aged 25 to 40 with type 1 diabetes. Sequenced material: naive CD4+ T cells from blood. DNA of the CDR3: TGTGCCAGCAGCGTAGCTAACAGTCCCGGCTATGGCTACACCTTC. It specifies CASSVANSPGYGYTF.